Described below is a single T cell receptor (beta chain) sequence and its context. These data originate in a study of blood T cell repertoires in COVID-19. Study-wide context: Samples of COVID-19 (acute and convalescent) were obtained from the United States, Italy and Spain. From T cells, B-cell-depleted T cells, or PBMCs came the material, which was cDNA or gDNA.

As handled by the study authors: How many nucleated cells were present was estimated from reference gene primer amplification. This table comes from immunoSEQ multiplex PCR, and its TCRdb copy is limited to in-frame clones, with some not included. D and trimming were read from the DNA, whereas the V and J calls and clone size are those reported in that table. The sample lists 150,000 to 200,000 clones, 92% occurring once. The CDR3 is 14 residues long. Germline V gives CDR1 MGHDK, CDR2 SYGVNS. Trimming at V came to 6 bases and at J to 6 bases, leaving 3 bases not matched to a gene. Seattle patients were enrolled during active infection and followed longitudinally.

Sequencing was carried out using peripheral blood. This TCR came from a man in his thirties or forties with COVID-19, enrolled during active disease. V is TRBV25-1 and J is TRBJ1-6; 9 bases match TRBD1. The CDR3 reads CASRGQGSNSPLHF. The CDR3 DNA reads TGTGCCAGCAGAGGACAGGGGTCTAATTCACCCCTCCACTTT.